This TCR beta chain comes out of a study of response to subunit inactivated influenza vaccine. TCRdb analysed the RT-PCR reads with MiXCR anew, one entry per CDR3 protein. Altogether about 500,000 distinct CDR3 sequences are present, more than 15% being singletons, with the ten largest covering 3%. The V gene end was trimmed by 0 bases and the J gene end by 2 bases; junction bases not matched to a gene: 4. Germline CDR1 is SGHKS and CDR2 is YYEKEE (reference sequence). This CDR3 is 16 amino acids long. In this sample, this clonotype turned up a few times. Its antigen is as yet unknown. Broader study findings: Each seasonal influenza vaccination, the authors suggested, recruits few new T cells.

The sample in question was CD4+ T cells sorted from PBMCs, obtained about 24 months after vaccination. This TCR was sampled from a man between 50 and 69 years old who received an inactivated influenza vaccine. The chain couples TRBV5-5 to TRBJ2-3; 9 bases are a match to TRBD2. In DNA, the CDR3 is TGTGCCAGCAGCTTGGGTTCTAGCGGGAACACAGATACGCAGTATTTT. Encoded protein: CASSLGSSGNTDTQYF.